This is a list of T cell receptor beta chains from one sample in a study of healthy donors' naive CD4 and CD8 T cells. TCRdb re-called the reads through MiXCR, storing one row per CDR3 protein. Seen here are roughly 200,000 distinct CDR3 sequences, over 60% observed once, and the top ten hold approximately 2.5%. The sequencing sample was made of naive CD4+ and CD8+ T cells sorted from blood, pooled from several donors. All receptors derive from a pool of human donors in good health; the sample pools cells from several healthy donors. Both conserved end residues are trimmed from each CDR3. A D gene is named only where the DNA matches it firmly.

- | TRBJ2-1 | TRBV21-1 | ASSKDSKRGIYNEQF
- | TRBJ2-1 | TRBV6-5 | ASMASPGRNEQF
- | TRBJ2-7 | TRBV29-1 | SVDPGSSYEQY
TRBD1 | TRBJ1-2 | TRBV5-5 | ASSLGGTGLRYT
- | TRBJ2-1 | TRBV24-1 | ATSAPSGGPYNEQF
- | TRBJ2-7 | TRBV19 | ASSSGIYYEQY
- | TRBJ2-1 | TRBV12-3/TRBV12-4 | ASSLESEQF
TRBD2 | TRBJ2-1 | TRBV5-5 | ASSSYPPSGRTSEQF
TRBD1 | TRBJ2-7 | TRBV27 | ASSLAGQGLREQY
- | TRBJ1-5 | TRBV6-6 | ASSYSGGEGQPQH
TRBD2 | TRBJ2-7 | TRBV30 | AWSLGLVYEQY
- | TRBJ2-1 | TRBV20-1 | SSRDQAYNEQF
TRBD1 | TRBJ1-1 | TRBV12-3/TRBV12-4 | AIMTGTEAF
- | TRBJ2-5 | TRBV29-1 | SVETWAGTQY
- | TRBJ1-1 | TRBV29-1 | SVVRGNTEAF
TRBD1 | TRBJ1-2 | TRBV27 | ASSSSQGAGYT
- | TRBJ2-1 | TRBV7-6 | ASSLIIGTGDNEQF
- | TRBJ2-5 | TRBV19 | ASTSAEETQY
- | TRBJ2-1 | TRBV27 | ASSPLASSYNEQF
TRBD2 | TRBJ2-7 | TRBV5-4 | ASSQSDSGGKSYEQY
TRBD2 | TRBJ2-7 | TRBV6-2/TRBV6-3 | ASSFETSGPRPVSREQY
TRBD2 | TRBJ2-1 | TRBV29-1 | SVALAGEQF
- | TRBJ1-2 | TRBV29-1 | SVEDSNYGYT
- | TRBJ2-7 | TRBV30 | AWSMSQVNEQY
- | TRBJ1-5 | TRBV30 | AWSLPPNQPQH
- | TRBJ1-1 | TRBV29-1 | SVRGQWANTEAF
- | TRBJ2-3 | TRBV7-9 | ASSSPGGSTDTQY
- | TRBJ2-5 | TRBV6-2/TRBV6-3 | ASSYSTRQETQY
- | TRBJ2-1 | TRBV29-1 | SRTPTDNEQF
- | TRBJ2-2 | TRBV24-1 | ATSDSGTPYTGELF
- | TRBJ2-1 | TRBV28 | ASHNPLFNEQF
TRBD1 | TRBJ1-2 | TRBV10-3 | AISDGTGGYGYT
- | TRBJ1-1 | TRBV19 | ASSTPGAVYTEAF
TRBD1 | TRBJ2-1 | TRBV30 | AWSTGEREQF
- | TRBJ2-3 | TRBV4-3 | ASSQDQGRGTDTQY
- | TRBJ2-4 | TRBV19 | ASSIQGFSNIQY
- | TRBJ2-5 | TRBV11-2 | ASSLDGGATQY
- | TRBJ2-7 | TRBV30 | AWSVRGSYEQY
- | TRBJ1-3 | TRBV19 | ASKAQLSGNTIY
TRBD2 | TRBJ2-4 | TRBV6-2/TRBV6-3 | ASSDPTSGGNIQY
- | TRBJ1-3 | TRBV6-5 | ASRRGVHSGNTIY
TRBD1 | TRBJ2-3 | TRBV6-5 | ASSIGQGDTQY
- | TRBJ1-6 | TRBV23-1 | ASSQPNRTANSPLH
TRBD2 | TRBJ2-1 | TRBV4-2 | ASSQDSTSGWSEQF
- | TRBJ2-7 | TRBV29-1 | SVEDYGGTAYEQY
- | TRBJ2-7 | TRBV5-1 | ASSSADLEVQY
TRBD1 | TRBJ2-7 | TRBV6-1 | ASSPGGPTEQY
- | TRBJ1-1 | TRBV30 | AWSVGGTYTEAF
TRBD2 | TRBJ2-7 | TRBV29-1 | SVGRSYEQY
TRBD1 | TRBJ2-1 | TRBV6-2/TRBV6-3 | ASRGTGTFNEQF
- | TRBJ1-1 | TRBV29-1 | SVMNSLNTEAF
- | TRBJ2-7 | TRBV5-6 | ASSLAGSSYEQY
TRBD1 | TRBJ2-1 | TRBV29-1 | SVEGGQGAGNEQF
- | TRBJ2-3 | TRBV29-1 | SVDLSAATDTQY
- | TRBJ1-3 | TRBV29-1 | SVLREFSGNTIY
- | TRBJ2-3 | TRBV28 | ASRHPGHQNTQY
TRBD2 | TRBJ2-1 | TRBV27 | ASSLPLAGFDEQF
TRBD1 | TRBJ2-1 | TRBV7-8 | ASSLPDSGGYNEQF